This T cell receptor beta chain was identified in a study of shared clonotypes between healthy human individuals. Per the germline V gene, CDR1 is KGHSH and CDR2 is LQKENI. The CDR3 sequence is 14 residues long. The V and J ends lost 2 bases and 1 base respectively, with 8 bases between them. HIV-negative, healthy adults without recent acute infections or vaccinations were the donors. The method was immunoSEQ multiplex PCR; TCRdb's version includes in-frame clones alone and lacks a portion of them. This sample has roughly 2.6 million clones, with 85% to 95% found just once. This clone was seen a few times.

This sequence joins TRBV18 and TRBJ1-2; no firm D call. The source material was naive CD4+ T cells sorted from blood. This sample's subset: CD45RA+ positively selected. This TCR derives from a man younger than 30 in good health. The CDR3 is CASSPRTLNYGYTF. For the CDR3, the DNA is TGTGCCAGCTCACCAAGGACCCTTAACTATGGCTACACCTTC.